This TCR beta chain derives from a study of metastatic and nonmetastatic thyroid tumors. As for the study in general: Malignant and benign thyroid patients had repertoires compared in peripheral blood and tumor or nodule tissue.

This clone was observed many times. Nobody among the patients had been given any treatment before thyroid surgery. In the original analysis: For papillary thyroid cancer, a distant-metastasis classifier was constructed from CDR3 differences observed across clinicopathological groups. TCRdb re-called the PCR reads with MiXCR. What appears here as the V and J calls and clone size reflects TCRdb's work, not the paper's. The table includes over 45,000 clones, about 20% detected once. The CDR3 totals 14 residues. Looked up from germline, CDR1 is LGHNT and CDR2 is FRNRAP. Between the trimmed V and J ends, which lost 4 bases and 2 bases, there was a span of 11 bases.

The sample consisted of blood. The chain recombines TRBV12-5 with TRBJ2-5; D may be TRBD1 (6 bases). The receptor was derived from a male donor with papillary thyroid cancer or a benign thyroid nodule (not recorded which). Some clones in this sample may be carry-over from other donors' samples. Here the CDR3 DNA reads TGTGCTAGTGGTTCGATGGACAGACAAGAGACCCAGTACTTC. It codes for CASGSMDRQETQYF.